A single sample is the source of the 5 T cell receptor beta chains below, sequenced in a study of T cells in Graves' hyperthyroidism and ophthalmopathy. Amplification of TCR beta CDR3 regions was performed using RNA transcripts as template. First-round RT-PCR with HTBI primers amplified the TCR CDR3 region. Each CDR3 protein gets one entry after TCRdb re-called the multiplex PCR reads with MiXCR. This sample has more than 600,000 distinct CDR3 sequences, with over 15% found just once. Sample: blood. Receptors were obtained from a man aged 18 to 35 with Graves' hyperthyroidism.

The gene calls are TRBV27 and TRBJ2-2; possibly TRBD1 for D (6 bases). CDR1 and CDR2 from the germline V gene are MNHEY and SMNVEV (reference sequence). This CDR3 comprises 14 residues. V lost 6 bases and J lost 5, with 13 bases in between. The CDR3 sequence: CASSRQGFTGELFF. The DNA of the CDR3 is TGTGCCAGCAGCCGGCAGGGGTTTACCGGGGAGCTGTTTTTT.

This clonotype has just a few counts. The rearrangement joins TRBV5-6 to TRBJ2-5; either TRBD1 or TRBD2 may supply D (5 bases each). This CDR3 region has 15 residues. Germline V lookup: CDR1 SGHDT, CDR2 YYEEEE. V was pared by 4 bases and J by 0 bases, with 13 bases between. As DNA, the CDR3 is TGTGCCAGCAGCGCAACGCTGGGACACCAAGAGACCCAGTACTTC. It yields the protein CASSATLGHQETQYF.

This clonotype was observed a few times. The CDR3 sequence: CASSFRGGLHTEAFF. CDR3 coding DNA: TGTGCCAGTAGTTTCAGGGGAGGATTGCACACTGAAGCTTTCTTT. The J gene is TRBJ1-1, the V gene TRBV19, with a possible D match to TRBD1 (6 bases). Germline lookup yields CDR1 LNHDA and CDR2 SQIVND (reference sequence). The CDR3 sequence is 15 residues long. V dropped 5 bases and J dropped 3 bases, with 16 bases sitting between them.

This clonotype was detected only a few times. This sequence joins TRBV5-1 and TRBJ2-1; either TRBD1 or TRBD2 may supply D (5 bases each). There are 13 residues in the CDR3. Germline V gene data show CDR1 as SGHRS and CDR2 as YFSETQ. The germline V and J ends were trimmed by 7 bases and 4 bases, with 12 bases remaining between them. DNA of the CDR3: TGCGCCAGCTTTCGGGACGGTTACAATGAGCAGTTCTTC. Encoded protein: CASFRDGYNEQFF.

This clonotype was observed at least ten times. The CDR3 loop reads CAISDGEDEQFF. Written as DNA, the CDR3 is TGTGCCATCAGTGATGGGGAGGATGAGCAGTTCTTC. This sequence joins TRBV10-3 and TRBJ2-1; tentative D call: TRBD2 (6 bases). This CDR3 region has 12 residues. CDR1 and CDR2 from the germline V gene are ENHRY and SYGVKD. Trimming stripped 3 bases from V and 8 bases from J, with 8 bases between.